What follows are 22 T cell receptor beta chains derived from one specimen sequenced in a study of blood T cell repertoires in COVID-19. TCRdb's table, derived via immunoSEQ multiplex PCR, lists solely in-frame clones and lacks some. The sample carries 150,000 to 200,000 clones, around 84% recorded once. Sequenced: peripheral blood. Receptors were obtained from a woman aged 65 to 85 with COVID-19, enrolled during active disease.

The chain couples TRBV5-3 to TRBJ2-3, with 7 bases matching TRBD2. TRBV5-3 is placed among ORFs of uncertain function. Trimming cost V 6 bases and J 5 bases; bases outside gene matches: 12. CDR3 length equals 15 residues. The CDR3 here is CARNQPAGVGDTQYF. The CDR3 coding sequence is TGTGCCAGAAACCAACCTGCGGGGGTTGGAGATACGCAGTATTTT.

This clone was seen only a few times. CDR3 loop: CASSPGTSGNTDTQYF. CDR3 nucleotide sequence: TGTGCCAGCAGCCCAGGGACTAGCGGAAACACAGATACGCAGTATTTT. This rearrangement joins TRBV7-2 to TRBJ2-3; TRBD2 agrees at 11 bases. The ends lost 5 bases at V and 2 bases at J; junction bases unmatched: 6. Germline V gene data show CDR1 as SGHTA and CDR2 as FQGNSA. The CDR3 has 16 residues.

The rearrangement joins TRBV6-5 to TRBJ1-2; 7 nucleotides agree with TRBD1. The germline V gene has CDR1 MNHEY and CDR2 SVGAGI. This CDR3 region has 11 residues. J gave up 8 bases and V 6 bases, and 3 bases lay outside the gene matches. The CDR3 loop is CASRQTGGYTF. DNA for the CDR3: TGTGCCAGCAGGCAGACAGGGGGCTACACCTTC.

The gene calls are TRBV28 and TRBJ2-7, with 9 bases fitting TRBD2. J gave up 2 bases and V 3 bases, and 11 bases lay outside the gene matches. This CDR3 comprises 17 residues. CDR1 and CDR2 from the germline V gene are MDHEN and SYDVKM. The CDR3 DNA follows: TGTGCCAGCAGTTTCTTTTTGCGGGGGGGCGTCACCTACGAGCAGTACGTC. Translated: CASSFFLRGGVTYEQYV.

The chain couples TRBV24-1 to TRBJ1-2, with D tentatively TRBD1 (5 bases). CDR1 is KGHDR and CDR2 is SFDVKD in the germline V gene. Between the trimmed V and J ends, which lost 9 bases and 6 bases, there was a span of 16 bases. CDR3 length: 13 amino acids. CDR3 residues: CATQKGAMDGYTF. The CDR3 DNA follows: TGTGCCACCCAGAAAGGGGCGATGGATGGCTACACCTTC.

The V gene is TRBV28, the J gene TRBJ1-5, with D possibly being TRBD1 (6 bases). Per the germline V gene, CDR1 is MDHEN and CDR2 is SYDVKM. Deletions cut 8 bases from V and 5 bases from J, with 25 bases between. This CDR3 is 17 amino acids long. CDR3 coding DNA: TGTGCCAGCCAACCCCCAGGACGGACAGTTAGGTATCAGCCCCAGCATTTT. Its protein is CASQPPGRTVRYQPQHF.

The chain uses TRBV11-3 and TRBJ2-7; 7 nucleotides agree with TRBD1. Germline V gene data show CDR1 as SGHNT and CDR2 as YENEEA. CDR3 length: 14 amino acids. Germline trimming cut 4 bases from V and 5 bases from J; bases unmatched to any gene: 8. This CDR3 reads CASSWDSASHEQYF. CDR3 sequence (DNA): TGTGCCAGCAGCTGGGACAGCGCCAGCCACGAGCAGTACTTC.

This sequence joins TRBV5-6 and TRBJ1-2, with D maybe TRBD1 (6 bases). V was pared by 4 bases and J by 5 bases, with 15 bases between. The CDR3 totals 14 residues. Germline-derived CDR1 and CDR2 are SGHDT and YYEEEE. CDR3 protein: CASSPDRTPYGYTF. In nucleotides, the CDR3 is TGTGCCAGCAGCCCTGACAGGACACCTTATGGCTACACCTTC.

The CDR3 nucleotides are TGCAGTGCAAGGGGAGGCGACGGCTACACCTTC. Translating gives CSARGGDGYTF. The rearrangement links TRBV20-1 to TRBJ1-2, with D tentatively TRBD1 (5 bases). This CDR3 comprises 11 residues. Germline V gene sequence: CDR1 DFQATT, CDR2 SNEGSKA (reference sequence). V dropped 6 bases and J dropped 8 bases, with 13 bases sitting between them.

The chain combines TRBV5-4 with TRBJ2-7, with D possibly matching TRBD1 (5 bases). Trimming shortened V by 1 base and J by 4 bases, and 9 bases separated the two germline ends. Germline V gives CDR1 SGHNT, CDR2 YYREEE (reference sequence). There are 13 residues in the CDR3. The CDR3: CASSLPQGYEQYF. The DNA for the CDR3 is TGTGCCAGCAGCTTGCCTCAGGGTTACGAGCAGTACTTC.

The chain is built from TRBV9 and TRBJ2-2; tentatively, D is TRBD1 (6 bases). V was cut by 3 bases and J by 1 base, with 10 bases left in between. The CDR3 runs 15 residues. Per germline, CDR1 SGDLS and CDR2 YYNGEE. In nucleotides, the CDR3 is TGTGCCAGCAGCGGTCAAGGGGGGAACACCGGGGAGCTGTTTTTT. It encodes CASSGQGGNTGELFF.

This chain links TRBV19 with TRBJ2-1; possibly TRBD2 for D (5 bases). The CDR3 contains 15 residues. CDR1 is LNHDA and CDR2 is SQIVND in the germline V gene (reference sequence). V gave up 5 bases and J gave up 5 bases, with 16 bases separating them. In nucleotides, the CDR3 is TGTGCCAGTAGTCGAGCATGGGGAGCCAACAATGAGCAGTTCTTC. Protein sequence: CASSRAWGANNEQFF.

The rearrangement joins TRBV15 to TRBJ2-2; no clear D. The V end was cut by 0 bases, the J end by 3 bases, with 5 bases between. Germline V gives CDR1 LNHNV, CDR2 YYDKDF (reference sequence). The CDR3 has 14 residues. This CDR3 reads CATSRESDTGELFF. The CDR3 DNA reads TGTGCCACCAGCAGAGAGTCAGACACCGGGGAGCTGTTTTTT.

The chain uses TRBV30 and TRBJ1-6; D ambiguous. CDR3 size: 13 residues. Germline V gives CDR1 GTSNPN, CDR2 SVGIG (reference sequence). The V end lost 4 bases, the J end lost 5 bases, and 9 bases lay between the germline ends. CDR3 in amino acids: CAWTQQNNSPLHF. CDR3 DNA sequence: TGTGCCTGGACACAGCAGAATAATTCACCCCTCCACTTT.

The V gene is TRBV10-2, the J gene TRBJ1-2, with 8 bases that match TRBD1. The CDR3 runs 13 residues. The junction had 8 bases not matched to a gene; V was cut back by 8 bases and J by 6 bases. Per the germline V gene, CDR1 is WSHSY and CDR2 is SAAADI. Here the CDR3 reads CASQRGQVDGYTF. The CDR3 DNA sequence: TGCGCCAGCCAGAGGGGACAGGTGGATGGCTACACCTTC.

CDR3 sequence: CASATSEPNTEAFF. The CDR3 DNA reads TGTGCTAGTGCCACCTCCGAGCCGAACACTGAAGCTTTCTTT. The V gene is TRBV12-5, the J gene TRBJ1-1; D is ambiguous. V dropped 7 bases and J dropped 1 base, with 13 bases sitting between them. The CDR3 contains 14 residues. Looked up from germline, CDR1 is LGHNT and CDR2 is FRNRAP.

This clone showed up just once. The V and J genes are TRBV19 and TRBJ1-5, with no clear D. Looked up from germline, CDR1 is LNHDA and CDR2 is SQIVND (reference sequence). The CDR3 runs to 11 residues. With 3 bases removed from V and 9 bases from J, the gap between germline ends came to 6 bases. The chain's CDR3 is CASSIGGPQHF. As DNA, the CDR3 is TGTGCCAGTAGTATCGGTGGGCCCCAGCATTTT. Full variable domain (remainder filled in from reference TRBV19 and TRBJ1-5): DGGITQSPKYLFRKEGQNVTLSCEQNLNHDAMYWYRQDPGQGLRLIYYSQIVNDFQKGDIAEGYSVSREKKESFPLTVTSAQKNPTAFYLCASSIGGPQHFGDGTRLSIL.

The rearrangement links TRBV18 to TRBJ1-4, with D unresolved. Between the trimmed V and J ends, which lost 3 bases and 8 bases, there was a span of 10 bases. The CDR3 runs to 13 residues. Germline CDR1 KGHSH, CDR2 LQKENI. CDR3 sequence (DNA): TGTGCCAGCTCACCTCGGGAGGGAGAAAAACTGTTTTTT. Encoded protein: CASSPREGEKLFF.

The chain has TRBV28 and TRBJ1-5; possibly TRBD1 for D (6 bases). Germline CDR1 is MDHEN and CDR2 is SYDVKM. Trimming shortened V by 6 bases and J by 0 bases, and 9 bases separated the two germline ends. This CDR3 is built from 14 residues. This chain's CDR3 is CASRDRNSNQPQHF. CDR3 DNA sequence: TGTGCCAGCAGAGACAGGAATAGCAATCAGCCCCAGCATTTT.

The genes are TRBV27 and TRBJ1-1, with a possible D match to TRBD1 (6 bases). V lost 3 bases and J lost 3, with 14 bases in between. The CDR3 extends over 15 amino acids. The germline V gene encodes CDR1 MNHEY and CDR2 SMNVEV (reference sequence). Here the CDR3 reads CASSLAVYRDTEAFF. The CDR3 DNA follows: TGTGCCAGCAGTTTGGCTGTTTACAGGGACACTGAAGCTTTCTTT.

The J gene is TRBJ1-2, the V gene TRBV30, with 7 bases lining up with TRBD1. The length of the CDR3 is 13 residues. V was clipped by 8 bases and J by 4 bases; unmatched bases: 10. Germline V gene data show CDR1 as GTSNPN and CDR2 as SVGIG (reference sequence). CDR3 residues: CAAHDDRAYGYTF. In nucleotides, the CDR3 is TGTGCCGCACATGACGACAGGGCCTATGGCTACACCTTC.

This clone was found a few times. The V gene is TRBV28, the J gene TRBJ1-5; the D gene is possibly TRBD1 (6 bases). The CDR3 runs 14 residues. Germline values: CDR1 MDHEN, CDR2 SYDVKM. V dropped 7 bases and J dropped 6 bases, with 16 bases sitting between them. As DNA, the CDR3 is TGTGCCAGCACCCCCGTGGGGGCCGGTCAGCCCCAGCATTTT. Amino acids: CASTPVGAGQPQHF.